The 27 T cell receptor beta chains below all came from one sample that was sequenced in a study of T cells and copy number aberrations in small-cell lung cancer. Method: immunoSEQ multiplex PCR; TCRdb's copy keeps in-frame clones and lacks some. This table holds 7,000 or so clones, approximately 76% found once. The sequenced sample was normal tissue next to the tumor. These TCRs come from a woman between 65 and 79 years old with small cell lung cancer. Some clones in this sample may be carry-over from other donors' samples.

The rearrangement links TRBV2 to TRBJ2-1; D is possibly TRBD1 or TRBD2 (5 bases each). Per the germline V gene, CDR1 is SNHLY and CDR2 is FYNNEI. V was shortened by 6 bases and J by 5 bases, with 8 bases between the two germline ends. The CDR3 totals 12 residues. DNA of the CDR3: TGTGCCAGCAGGGGGGACCACAATGAGCAGTTCTTC. It yields the protein CASRGDHNEQFF.

The chain links TRBV19 to TRBJ2-1; 13 nucleotides align to TRBD2. V lost 5 bases to trimming and J lost 0 bases; unmatched junction nucleotides: 4. The germline gives CDR1 LNHDA, CDR2 SQIVND (reference sequence). The CDR3 is made up of 17 amino acids. The CDR3 coding sequence is TGTGCCAGTAGTCCGGGACTAGCGGGGCGCTCCTACAATGAGCAGTTCTTC. Its translation is CASSPGLAGRSYNEQFF. Complete variable domain (other parts from reference TRBV19 and TRBJ2-1): DGGITQSPKYLFRKEGQNVTLSCEQNLNHDAMYWYRQDPGQGLRLIYYSQIVNDFQKGDIAEGYSVSREKKESFPLTVTSAQKNPTAFYLCASSPGLAGRSYNEQFFGPGTRLTVL.

The chain couples TRBV18 to TRBJ2-7; D is undetermined. The V and J ends lost 1 base and 7 bases respectively, with 5 bases between them. The CDR3 sequence is 11 residues long. Looked up from germline, CDR1 is KGHSH and CDR2 is LQKENI. CDR3: CASSPQAEQYF. CDR3 nucleotides: TGTGCCAGCTCACCACAGGCGGAGCAGTACTTC.

This chain uses TRBV2 with TRBJ2-5; no clear D. Trimming took 6 bases from V and 5 from J, leaving 10 bases between them. The CDR3 contains 12 residues. Germline-derived CDR1 and CDR2 are SNHLY and FYNNEI. CDR3 bases: TGTGCCAGCAGCGGGCCTCTGGAGACCCAGTACTTC. Translating it yields CASSGPLETQYF.

With regard to this clone: This sample also contains other DNA sequences that code for the same CDR3. This chain uses TRBV9 with TRBJ1-1; D unclear. Trimming pared 0 bases from V and 2 bases from J, leaving 5 bases between. The CDR3 sequence is 13 residues long. Germline assignment: CDR1 SGDLS and CDR2 YYNGEE. The CDR3 spells CASSVGPNTEAFF. Written as DNA, the CDR3 is TGTGCCAGCAGCGTAGGGCCTAACACTGAAGCTTTCTTT.

This clone has only a few counts. CDR3 sequence: CASTPGGWNTEAFF. DNA for the CDR3: TGTGCCAGCACCCCTGGGGGCTGGAACACTGAAGCTTTCTTT. This chain links TRBV28 with TRBJ1-1, with D tentatively TRBD1 (6 bases). Trimming took 7 bases from V and 1 from J, leaving 13 bases between them. The germline gives CDR1 MDHEN, CDR2 SYDVKM. The CDR3 is 14 residues long.

The sample holds a few counts of this clone. This chain links TRBV11-2 with TRBJ2-3; 7 positions match TRBD2. The CDR3 is 15 residues long. Trimming removed 5 bases from V and 3 bases from J; junction bases left unmatched: 8. Germline V gene sequence: CDR1 SGHAT, CDR2 FQNNGV. The DNA of the CDR3 is TGTGCCAGCAGCGCCTTTCTAGCGGATACAGATACGCAGTATTTT. Amino acids: CASSAFLADTDTQYF.

This clone was observed a handful of times. V usage is TRBV7-8 and J usage is TRBJ2-7; TRBD1 agrees at 7 bases. The J segment lost 2 bases and the V segment lost 8 bases, leaving 9 bases of the junction unmatched. The CDR3 has 14 amino acids. The germline gives CDR1 SGHVS, CDR2 FQNEAQ. The CDR3 reads CASGTGASTYEQYF. The CDR3 nucleotides read TGTGCCAGCGGCACAGGGGCTAGTACCTACGAGCAGTACTTC.

This chain links TRBV2 with TRBJ2-3, with TRBD2 as a possible D gene (6 bases). V lost 6 bases and J lost 5, with 15 bases in between. This CDR3 region has 14 residues. Germline V gene lookup returns CDR1 SNHLY and CDR2 FYNNEI. The CDR3 region is CASRSTGVRDTQYF. CDR3 DNA: TGTGCCAGCAGGTCAACGGGGGTGCGAGATACGCAGTATTTT.

V and J are TRBV7-2 and TRBJ2-3, with 13 bases identical to TRBD2. V gave up 6 bases and J gave up 2 bases; unmatched junction bases: 5. Per germline, CDR1 SGHTA and CDR2 FQGNSA. CDR3 length: 16 amino acids. The CDR3 is CASSKTSGRATDTQYF. DNA for the CDR3: TGTGCCAGCAGTAAAACTAGCGGGAGGGCCACAGATACGCAGTATTTT. Variable domain in full (rest from reference TRBV7-2 and TRBJ2-3): GAGVSQSPSNKVTEKGKDVELRCDPISGHTALYWYRQSLGQGLEFLIYFQGNSAPDKSGLPSDRFSAERTGGSVSTLTIQRTQQEDSAVYLCASSKTSGRATDTQYFGPGTRLTVL.

The chain uses TRBV7-9 and TRBJ1-4; maybe TRBD1 (6 bases). CDR1 SEHNR and CDR2 FQNEAQ come from the germline V gene (reference sequence). The CDR3 runs 15 residues. Trimming cost V 5 bases and J 1 base, with 11 bases left between them. The CDR3 coding sequence is TGTGCCAGCAGCACAGGGCTGGTAACTAATGAAAAACTGTTTTTT. This gives the protein CASSTGLVTNEKLFF.

The chain couples TRBV19 to TRBJ2-3, with a possible D match to TRBD2 (7 bases). Germline assignment: CDR1 LNHDA and CDR2 SQIVND (reference sequence). This CDR3 is built from 14 residues. V was pared by 4 bases and J by 7 bases, with 15 bases between. In DNA form, the CDR3 reads TGTGCCAGTAGTAGGGGGGGCGGTGGAAATACGCAGTATTTT. Translating it yields CASSRGGGGNTQYF.

The V gene is TRBV6-1, the J gene TRBJ1-2, with unresolved D. Trimming left V 0 bases short and J 4 bases short, with 18 bases between. This CDR3 has 17 amino acids. Germline CDR1 MNHNS, CDR2 SASEGT. DNA of the CDR3: TGTGCCAGCAGTGAAGCGCGATCGAGGGCCCACCGCTATGGCTACACCTTC. Amino acids: CASSEARSRAHRYGYTF.

This clone appeared a few times. This chain uses TRBV6-5 with TRBJ2-5; tentatively, D is TRBD2 (7 bases). Trimming removed 4 bases from V and 4 bases from J, with 19 bases in between. The length of the CDR3 is 16 residues. The germline gives CDR1 MNHEY, CDR2 SVGAGI. The CDR3 DNA reads TGTGCCAGCAGTTCAGAAGGGTTAGGGGGGGGAGAGACCCAGTACTTC. Translating gives CASSSEGLGGGETQYF.

This clone is a singleton in its sample. The chain carries TRBV7-8 and TRBJ1-1; D ambiguous. Germline CDR1 and CDR2: SGHVS and FQNEAQ. V lost 1 base to trimming and J lost 1 base, with 4 bases between them. CDR3 size: 13 residues. CDR3 protein: CASSLGTNTEAFF. The CDR3, as DNA: TGTGCCAGCAGCTTAGGGACGAACACTGAAGCTTTCTTT.

The chain couples TRBV19 to TRBJ1-1; tentative D call: TRBD1 (6 bases). The CDR3 is 14 residues long. CDR1 LNHDA and CDR2 SQIVND come from the germline V gene (reference sequence). V was clipped by 3 bases and J by 4 bases, with 12 bases between them. Here the CDR3 DNA reads TGTGCCAGTAGTATTACAGGGATCGGCACTGAAGCTTTCTTT. Its translation: CASSITGIGTEAFF.

CDR3 bases: TGTGCCAGCAGCCCAGTGCCGCTAGCGGGAGGCGGCGAGCAGTACTTC. Residues: CASSPVPLAGGGEQYF. The chain couples TRBV7-9 to TRBJ2-7, with 11 positions matching TRBD2. The CDR3 covers 16 residues. The V segment lost 5 bases and the J segment 6 bases; nucleotides outside the gene matches: 12. The germline V gene encodes CDR1 SEHNR and CDR2 FQNEAQ (reference sequence).

This rearrangement joins TRBV5-4 to TRBJ2-5, with D possibly matching TRBD2 (6 bases). The CDR3 has 12 amino acids. The germline gives CDR1 SGHNT, CDR2 YYREEE (reference sequence). V lost 1 base, J lost 7 bases, and 8 bases lay in between. The CDR3 nucleotides are TGTGCCAGCAGCTTGATGGAGGGGACCCAGTACTTC. This codes for CASSLMEGTQYF.

In its sample, this clone is medium-sized. The chain has TRBV7-2 and TRBJ2-5; D possibly corresponds to TRBD1 (5 bases). This CDR3 contains 13 residues. Germline-derived CDR1 and CDR2 are SGHTA and FQGNSA. Between the trimmed V and J ends, which lost 3 bases and 5 bases, there was a span of 10 bases. The CDR3 DNA is TGTGCCAGCAGCTTGGCAGGGTGGGAGACCCAGTACTTC. Translation: CASSLAGWETQYF.

With regard to this clone: Other DNA sequences within the sample encode an identical CDR3. The gene calls are TRBV7-8 and TRBJ1-1; 7 bases line up with TRBD1. In germline, CDR1 is SGHVS, CDR2 FQNEAQ. This CDR3 is built from 14 residues. J lost 6 bases, V lost 5 bases, and 9 bases had no gene match. The DNA of the CDR3 is TGTGCCAGCAGCCACCAGACAGGGAAACCTGAAGCTTTCTTT. Protein product: CASSHQTGKPEAFF.

This clone was seen just once. The chain couples TRBV6-6 to TRBJ1-2, with D hard to call. V gave up 3 bases and J gave up 8 bases, with 10 bases separating them. The CDR3 has 12 amino acids. Germline V gives CDR1 MNHNY, CDR2 SVGAGI (reference sequence). CDR3 sequence: CASSYYSAGYTF. In DNA form, the CDR3 reads TGTGCCAGCAGTTATTATTCGGCAGGCTACACCTTC.

V gene TRBV6-5 combines with J gene TRBJ2-1, with 14 positions matching TRBD2. From germline, CDR1 is MNHEY and CDR2 SVGAGI. With V trimmed by 8 bases and J by 9 bases, 3 bases remained unmatched. The CDR3 consists of 13 residues. CDR3 in DNA: TGTGCCAGCGGGACTAGCGGGAGAGGTGAGCAGTTCTTC. Protein product: CASGTSGRGEQFF.

On this clone itself: Other DNA sequences in this sample translate to the same CDR3. The CDR3 region is CASSLASWGDTQYF. CDR3 DNA sequence: TGTGCCAGCAGCTTAGCAAGCTGGGGGGATACGCAGTATTTT. The rearrangement joins TRBV7-8 to TRBJ2-3; D may match TRBD1 or TRBD2 (5 bases each). In germline, CDR1 is SGHVS, CDR2 FQNEAQ. This CDR3 is built from 14 residues. V was pared by 0 bases and J by 6 bases, with 10 bases between.

Regarding this clone: It may be a read error: a sequence one base away is much more abundant. Other DNA sequences in the sample encode the same CDR3. The rearrangement uses TRBV19 and TRBJ2-7; 7 bases line up with TRBD1. This CDR3 is built from 12 residues. Germline loops: CDR1 LNHDA, CDR2 SQIVND (reference sequence). This CDR3 is CASSRGSYEQYF. The CDR3, as DNA: TGTGCCAGTAGCAGGGGGTCCTATGAGCAGTACTTC.

This clone showed up just once. This sequence joins TRBV2 and TRBJ2-2, with TRBD1 as a possible D gene (6 bases). This CDR3 has 15 residues. V was trimmed by 4 bases and J by 3 bases, leaving 12 bases between them. The germline CDR1 and CDR2 sequences are SNHLY and FYNNEI. DNA of the CDR3: TGTGCCAGCAGTGGCTGGCAGGGGTACACCGGGGAGCTGTTTTTT. As protein: CASSGWQGYTGELFF.

The chain couples TRBV5-5 to TRBJ1-4; weak D call: TRBD1 (6 bases). The V gene's germline CDR1 is SGHKS and CDR2 YYEKEE (reference sequence). There are 15 residues in the CDR3. The V end lost 0 bases, the J end lost 7 bases, and 13 bases lay between the germline ends. The CDR3 here is CASSLVGGQVEKLFF. The CDR3 DNA sequence: TGTGCCAGCAGCTTGGTGGGGGGGCAGGTTGAAAAACTGTTTTTT.

The chain combines TRBV19 with TRBJ1-2; no firm D call. Trimming removed 7 bases from V and 4 bases from J, with 10 bases in between. Germline CDR1 is LNHDA and CDR2 is SQIVND (reference sequence). This CDR3 has 12 residues. The CDR3 sequence is CASMEVGYGYTF. In DNA, the CDR3 is TGTGCCAGTATGGAGGTTGGCTATGGCTACACCTTC.